Sequencing of this T cell receptor beta chain was carried out in a study of CD8 T cells in ankylosing spondylitis. The CDR3 is 14 amino acids. Trimming removed 3 bases from V and 4 bases from J, with 11 bases in between. As the method for making TCR beta libraries, quantitative 5'-RACE with molecular barcodes was used. TCRdb ran MiXCR on the 5' RACE reads and lists one entry per CDR3 protein. The profile shows about 240,000 distinct CDR3 sequences, over 8.5% of them singletons. Study outcomes and limitations: Seemingly characteristic of ankylosing spondylitis blood was a TCR beta motif consisting of about 8 highly homologous variants.

This clonotype occurred many times. What it recognizes is unknown. This clonotype was obtained from a male donor with ankylosing spondylitis or in good health (not recorded which). Sequencing was carried out using blood, either unsorted or a sorted T cell fraction (not recorded which). The chain is built from TRBV12-3 or TRBV12-4 and TRBJ2-3, with D uncertain. The CDR3 spells CASSFRPTPDTQYF. CDR3 coding DNA: TGTGCCAGCAGTTTTCGACCAACCCCAGATACGCAGTATTTT.